This is a list of T cell receptor beta chains from one sample in a study of T cells in Graves' hyperthyroidism and ophthalmopathy. TCRdb reanalysed the multiplex PCR reads using MiXCR and keeps one entry per CDR3 protein. The sample yields roughly 570,000 distinct CDR3 sequences, approximately 44% seen once. Sequencing was carried out using peripheral blood or thyroid tissue (not recorded which). These TCRs come from an adult woman with Graves' disease, either hyperthyroidism or ophthalmopathy (not recorded which). CDR3s include the opening cysteine and the closing phenylalanine or tryptophan. Fields, in order: J gene, CDR3 length, clone size, V gene, CDR3 protein. Clone size is not always given. Where it is, it says once, few, many or a class for expanded clones.

j_gene: TRBJ1-6; len: 14; abundance: -; v_gene: TRBV30; CDR3aa: CAWRSRGRNSPLHF
j_gene: TRBJ2-7; len: 12; abundance: many; v_gene: TRBV6-5; CDR3aa: CATAGSSYEQYF
j_gene: TRBJ1-5; len: 13; abundance: many; v_gene: TRBV20-1; CDR3aa: CSASGDTNQPQHF
j_gene: TRBJ1-2; len: 15; abundance: -; v_gene: TRBV20-1; CDR3aa: CSASTSGTGTDGYTF
j_gene: TRBJ1-1; len: 21; abundance: -; v_gene: TRBV7-8; CDR3aa: CASSMRPGQGALNWLYTEAFF
j_gene: TRBJ2-5; len: 17; abundance: -; v_gene: TRBV10-3; CDR3aa: CAISQEQGSLAGETQYF
j_gene: TRBJ2-7; len: 15; abundance: -; v_gene: TRBV10-3; CDR3aa: CAISEFFAGGDEQYF
j_gene: TRBJ2-1; len: 17; abundance: -; v_gene: TRBV5-1; CDR3aa: CASSPRLRDRGDNEQFF
j_gene: TRBJ2-7; len: 14; abundance: many; v_gene: TRBV5-6; CDR3aa: CASSFREPLAEQYF
j_gene: TRBJ1-5; len: 15; abundance: few; v_gene: TRBV7-9; CDR3aa: CASDQTGAVNQPQHF
j_gene: TRBJ2-7; len: 14; abundance: -; v_gene: TRBV20-1; CDR3aa: CSALPTTSSYEQYF
j_gene: TRBJ1-2; len: 16; abundance: -; v_gene: TRBV7-9; CDR3aa: CASSIVAGTTVDRYTF
j_gene: TRBJ1-5; len: 15; abundance: many; v_gene: TRBV2; CDR3aa: CASSLDRDLDQPQHF
j_gene: TRBJ1-5; len: 13; abundance: -; v_gene: TRBV15; CDR3aa: CATSRDHFRPQHF
j_gene: TRBJ1-6; len: 17; abundance: -; v_gene: TRBV9; CDR3aa: CASSAQQGSSYNSPLHF
j_gene: TRBJ1-4; len: 14; abundance: -; v_gene: TRBV9; CDR3aa: CASSGTAKGEKLFF